The 16 T cell receptor beta chains below come from one sample, sequenced in a study of blood T cell repertoires in COVID-19. TCRdb keeps only in-frame clones here, not all; method: immunoSEQ multiplex PCR. The sample contains 250,000 to 400,000 clones, almost 90% of which appear only once. The sample taken for sequencing was peripheral blood. Every receptor here comes from a woman aged 30 to 39 with COVID-19, enrolled during active disease.

This sequence joins TRBV11-3 and TRBJ2-5; no reliable D call. The germline V gene encodes CDR1 SGHNT and CDR2 YENEEA. V gave up 0 bases and J gave up 0 bases, with 5 bases separating them. The CDR3 has 14 amino acids. The CDR3 DNA reads as TGTGCCAGCAGCTTAGATGGCTACCAAGAGACCCAGTACTTC. Its protein product is CASSLDGYQETQYF.

The genes are TRBV4-1 and TRBJ1-5, with D perhaps TRBD1 (6 bases). Germline V gene data show CDR1 as MGHRA and CDR2 as YSYEKL. This CDR3 has 16 amino acids. V shed 4 bases and J shed 0 bases, with 13 bases lying between them. This CDR3 is CASSPNRDYSNQPQHF. CDR3 DNA sequence: TGCGCCAGCAGCCCGAACAGGGACTATAGCAATCAGCCCCAGCATTTT.

The CDR3 nucleotides read TGTGCCAGCAGCGTCGACTGGGACAGCCGCTCACCCCTCCACTTT. Amino acid sequence: CASSVDWDSRSPLHF. This chain connects TRBV5-4 to TRBJ1-6, with 7 nucleotides matching TRBD1. Germline V gene sequence: CDR1 SGHNT, CDR2 YYREEE (reference sequence). The length of the CDR3 is 15 residues. Germline trimming cut 4 bases from V and 10 bases from J; bases unmatched to any gene: 11.

The V call is TRBV29-1, the J call TRBJ1-2; the D gene is possibly TRBD1 (6 bases). Per the germline V gene, CDR1 is SQVTM and CDR2 is ANQGSEA. This CDR3 has 13 amino acids. Trimming pared 6 bases from V and 2 bases from J, leaving 13 bases between. For the CDR3, the DNA is TGCAGCGTGGCCGGGACACCAAACTATGGCTACACCTTC. Protein: CSVAGTPNYGYTF.

The chain is built from TRBV2 and TRBJ1-5, with 12 bases lining up with TRBD1. The CDR3 length is 18 residues. Per the germline V gene, CDR1 is SNHLY and CDR2 is FYNNEI. The trim removed 4 bases at V and 1 base at J, leaving 8 bases unmatched. The CDR3 reads CASSAGTGGLVSNQPQHF. The CDR3 nucleotides read TGTGCCAGCAGTGCCGGGACAGGGGGCCTCGTGAGCAATCAGCCCCAGCATTTT. The full variable domain, rest sourced from reference TRBV2 and TRBJ1-5, is EPEVTQTPSHQVTQMGQEVILRCVPISNHLYFYWYRQILGQKVEFLVSFYNNEISEKSEIFDDQFSVERPDGSNFTLKIRSTKLEDSAMYFCASSAGTGGLVSNQPQHFGDGTRLSIL.

V and J are TRBV7-2 and TRBJ1-1; D gene uncertain. CDR1 is SGHTA and CDR2 is FQGNSA in the germline V gene. The CDR3 length is 13 residues. Trimming took off 2 bases at V and 2 bases at J, with 6 bases between the two ends. CDR3 DNA: TGTGCCAGCAGCTTATCCCTAAACACTGAAGCTTTCTTT. Translating gives CASSLSLNTEAFF.

The V call is TRBV7-2, the J call TRBJ2-1; TRBD1 matches 7 bases. The germline gives CDR1 SGHTA, CDR2 FQGNSA. The V and J ends lost 8 bases and 2 bases, in that order; junction bases with no gene match: 6. The CDR3 has 14 amino acids. The DNA for the CDR3 is TGTGCCAGCGCCCTGGGGACAGCCTACAATGAGCAGTTCTTC. Amino acid sequence: CASALGTAYNEQFF.

This rearrangement joins TRBV28 to TRBJ2-7; tentatively, D is TRBD1 (6 bases). Per germline, CDR1 MDHEN and CDR2 SYDVKM. The CDR3 loop spans 16 amino acids. V dropped 7 bases and J dropped 3 bases, with 22 bases sitting between them. The CDR3 DNA is TGTGCCAGCAAGGGGACAAGCACCCTGAGACACTACGAGCAGTACTTC. It specifies CASKGTSTLRHYEQYF.

V gene TRBV2 combines with J gene TRBJ1-2; 9 nucleotides align to TRBD1. CDR3 length equals 13 residues. Germline assignment: CDR1 SNHLY and CDR2 FYNNEI. The V and J ends lost 9 bases and 7 bases, in that order; junction bases with no gene match: 9. In DNA form, the CDR3 reads TGTGCCAGATCCGGGACAGGGTTTAGTGGCTACACCTTC. Translation: CARSGTGFSGYTF.

This clone came up once. V is TRBV15 and J is TRBJ1-5; D remains ambiguous. This CDR3 is built from 14 residues. CDR1 LNHNV and CDR2 YYDKDF come from the germline V gene (reference sequence). V was shortened by 1 base and J by 6 bases, with 10 bases between the two germline ends. The DNA of the CDR3 is TGTGCCACCAGCAGAGGGACCGGGGTTCAGCCCCAGCATTTT. The encoded protein is CATSRGTGVQPQHF.

CDR3 amino acids: CSERTGDNEQFF. The CDR3 DNA reads TGCAGCGAGCGGACAGGGGACAATGAGCAGTTCTTC. V is TRBV29-1 and J is TRBJ2-1, with TRBD1 identical over 9 bases. The V gene end was trimmed by 7 bases and the J gene end by 5 bases; junction bases not matched to a gene: 3. From germline, CDR1 is SQVTM and CDR2 ANQGSEA. There are 12 residues in the CDR3.

This chain links TRBV14 with TRBJ2-2; 10 bases are shared with TRBD1. This CDR3 has 15 residues. V lost 4 bases, J lost 5 bases, and 4 bases stayed unmatched. Germline V gene data show CDR1 as SGHDN and CDR2 as FVKESK. CDR3 nucleotide sequence: TGTGCCAGCAGCCGCAGGACAGGGGGGACCGGGGAGCTGTTTTTT. Amino acid sequence: CASSRRTGGTGELFF.

This chain connects TRBV2 to TRBJ2-7; D perhaps matches TRBD1 (6 bases). This CDR3 region has 15 residues. CDR1 SNHLY and CDR2 FYNNEI come from the germline V gene. Trimming shortened V by 1 base and J by 5 bases, and 15 bases separated the two germline ends. This CDR3 reads CASSEETSGVHEQYF. The CDR3 DNA reads TGTGCCAGCAGTGAAGAGACCTCAGGGGTCCACGAGCAGTACTTC.

This sequence joins TRBV3-1 (or the pseudogene TRBV3-2) and TRBJ1-2; 9 positions match TRBD1. The CDR3 spans 15 residues. V gave up 2 bases and J gave up 4 bases; unmatched junction bases: 5. Germline values: CDR1 LGHDT, CDR2 YNNKEL (reference sequence). CDR3 loop: CASSQLDRGGYGYTF. The CDR3 DNA follows: TGTGCCAGCAGCCAACTGGACAGGGGTGGCTATGGCTACACCTTC.

V gene TRBV5-6 combines with J gene TRBJ2-3; tentatively, D is TRBD1 (6 bases). The CDR3 extends over 16 amino acids. Per germline, CDR1 SGHDT and CDR2 YYEEEE. Trimming took off 0 bases at V and 2 bases at J, with 13 bases between the two ends. CDR3 region: CASSLVPGAITDTQYF. For the CDR3, the DNA is TGTGCCAGCAGCTTGGTTCCAGGGGCGATCACAGATACGCAGTATTTT.

The rearrangement joins TRBV27 to TRBJ1-2; D possibly corresponds to TRBD1 (5 bases). The CDR3 spans 14 residues. Germline assignment: CDR1 MNHEY and CDR2 SMNVEV (reference sequence). The ends were cut back, 2 bases at V and 3 bases at J, with 10 bases in the middle. CDR3 sequence reads: CASSLMGRDYGYTF. In nucleotides, the CDR3 is TGTGCCAGCAGTTTAATGGGCAGGGACTATGGCTACACCTTC.